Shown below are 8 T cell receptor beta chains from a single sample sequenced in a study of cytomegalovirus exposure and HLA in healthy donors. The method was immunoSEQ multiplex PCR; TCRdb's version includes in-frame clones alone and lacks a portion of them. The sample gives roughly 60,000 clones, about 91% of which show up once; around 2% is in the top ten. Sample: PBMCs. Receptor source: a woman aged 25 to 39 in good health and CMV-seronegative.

Here the CDR3 reads CASSMAGRPPQETQYF. The CDR3 coding sequence is TGTGCCAGTAGTATGGCGGGGAGACCCCCTCAAGAGACCCAGTACTTC. The rearrangement links TRBV19 to TRBJ2-5; a weak D match, TRBD2 (6 bases). In germline, CDR1 is LNHDA, CDR2 SQIVND (reference sequence). This CDR3 contains 16 residues. V was clipped by 3 bases and J by 2 bases, with 16 bases between them. Drawing the rest from reference TRBV19 and TRBJ2-5, the complete variable domain is DGGITQSPKYLFRKEGQNVTLSCEQNLNHDAMYWYRQDPGQGLRLIYYSQIVNDFQKGDIAEGYSVSREKKESFPLTVTSAQKNPTAFYLCASSMAGRPPQETQYFGPGTRLLVL.

The CDR3 spells CAISESTRGTTEAFF. In nucleotides, the CDR3 is TGTGCCATCAGTGAGTCGACTCGGGGGACCACTGAAGCTTTCTTT. The chain is built from TRBV10-3 and TRBJ1-1; TRBD1 might be the D (5 bases). V lost 0 bases and J 4 bases, leaving 12 bases between the germline ends. The CDR3 has 15 residues. Germline V gene data show CDR1 as ENHRY and CDR2 as SYGVKD.

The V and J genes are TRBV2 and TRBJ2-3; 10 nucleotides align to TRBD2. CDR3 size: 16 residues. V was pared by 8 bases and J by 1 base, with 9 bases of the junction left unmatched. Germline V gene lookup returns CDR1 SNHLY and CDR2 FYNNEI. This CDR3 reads CASYRRTSGGTDTQYF. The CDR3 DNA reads TGTGCCAGCTACCGGAGAACTAGCGGGGGCACAGATACGCAGTATTTT.

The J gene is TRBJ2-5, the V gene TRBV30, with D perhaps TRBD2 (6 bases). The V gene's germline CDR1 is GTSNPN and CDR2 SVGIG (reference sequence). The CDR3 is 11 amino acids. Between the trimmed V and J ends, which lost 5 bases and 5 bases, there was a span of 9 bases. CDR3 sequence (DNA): TGTGCCTGGGGGACTTCGGAGACCCAGTACTTC. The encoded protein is CAWGTSETQYF.

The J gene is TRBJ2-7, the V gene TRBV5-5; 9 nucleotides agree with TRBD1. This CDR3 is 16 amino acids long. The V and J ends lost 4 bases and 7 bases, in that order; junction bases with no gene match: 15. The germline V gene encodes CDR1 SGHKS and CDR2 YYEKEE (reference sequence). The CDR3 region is CASSQYVKQGAGEQYF. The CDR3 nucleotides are TGTGCCAGCAGCCAGTATGTTAAACAGGGGGCGGGTGAGCAGTACTTC.

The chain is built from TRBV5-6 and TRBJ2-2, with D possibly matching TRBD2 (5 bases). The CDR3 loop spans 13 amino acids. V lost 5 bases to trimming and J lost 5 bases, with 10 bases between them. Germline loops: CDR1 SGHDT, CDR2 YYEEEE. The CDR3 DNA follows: TGTGCCAGCAGGAGTTGGGAGACCGGGGAGCTGTTTTTT. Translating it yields CASRSWETGELFF.

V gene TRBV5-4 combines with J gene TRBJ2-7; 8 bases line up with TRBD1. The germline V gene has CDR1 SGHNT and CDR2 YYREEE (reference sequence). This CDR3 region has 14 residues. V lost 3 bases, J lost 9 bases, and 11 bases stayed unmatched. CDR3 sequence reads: CASSWGLQGVLQYF. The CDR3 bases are TGTGCCAGCAGCTGGGGCCTACAGGGGGTATTGCAGTACTTC.

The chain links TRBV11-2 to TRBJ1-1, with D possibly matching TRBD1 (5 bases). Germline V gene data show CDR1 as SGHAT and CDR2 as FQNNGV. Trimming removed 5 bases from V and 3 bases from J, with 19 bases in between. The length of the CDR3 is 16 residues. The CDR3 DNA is TGTGCCAGCAGCGAGAGGAGACAGAGACTGTACACTGAAGCTTTCTTT. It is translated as CASSERRQRLYTEAFF.